There are a few counts of the clone carrying this T cell receptor beta chain. Its antigen is unknown. These data are taken from a study of T cells in Graves' hyperthyroidism and ophthalmopathy. The investigators amplified TCR beta CDR3 regions from RNA transcripts. With the HTBI primer set, the TCR CDR3 went through a first round of RT-PCR. TCRdb itself ran the multiplex PCR reads through MiXCR, one entry per CDR3 protein. The sample shows 500,000 to 800,000 distinct CDR3 sequences, 45% of them seen only once. Uncontrolled infection, other autoimmune disease, pregnancy or lactation excluded patients. Diagnosing involved the use of clinical symptoms, serum thyroxine and TRAb, thyroid ultrasound and orbital computed tomography. The study, taken as a whole, reports: Ophthalmopathy got predicted by the model a median about 6.5 months before its onset.

Source material: peripheral blood or thyroid tissue (not recorded which). The clonotype originates from an adult man with Graves' disease, either hyperthyroidism or ophthalmopathy (not recorded which).

The CDR3 nucleotides read TGTGCCAGCAGTTTGGGGGCGCCGGGCGGCTACACCTTC. Translated: CASSLGAPGGYTF. The rearrangement joins TRBV12-3 or TRBV12-4 to TRBJ1-2; D perhaps matches TRBD1 (6 bases). The CDR3 spans 13 residues. Between the trimmed V and J ends, which lost 3 bases and 8 bases, there was a span of 13 bases.